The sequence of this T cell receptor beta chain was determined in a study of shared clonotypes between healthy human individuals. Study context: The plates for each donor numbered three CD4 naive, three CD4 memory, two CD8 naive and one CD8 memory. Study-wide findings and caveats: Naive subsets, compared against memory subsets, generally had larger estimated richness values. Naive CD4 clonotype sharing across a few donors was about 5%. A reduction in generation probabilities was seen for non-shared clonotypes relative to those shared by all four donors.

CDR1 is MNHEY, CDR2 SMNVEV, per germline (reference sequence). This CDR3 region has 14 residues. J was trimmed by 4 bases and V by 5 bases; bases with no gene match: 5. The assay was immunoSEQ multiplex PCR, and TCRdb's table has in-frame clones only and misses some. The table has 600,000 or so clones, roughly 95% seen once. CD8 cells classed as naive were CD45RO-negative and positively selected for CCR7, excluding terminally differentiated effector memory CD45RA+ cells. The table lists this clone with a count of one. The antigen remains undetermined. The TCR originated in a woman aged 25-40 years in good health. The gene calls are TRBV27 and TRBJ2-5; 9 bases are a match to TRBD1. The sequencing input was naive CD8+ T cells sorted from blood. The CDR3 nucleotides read TGTGCCAGCAGTAGGGGACAGGGTTCAGAGACCCAGTACTTC. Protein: CASSRGQGSETQYF.